This is a list of T cell receptor beta chains from one sample in a study of identifying expanded T cells in peripheral blood. Repertoires were generated with immunoSEQ multiplex PCR, while TCRdb's copy carries only in-frame clones and drops some. The data show tens of thousands of clones, with 80% to 90% seen just once and 4.5% held by the top ten. Sequencing used blood. These receptors all stem from a person aged 18 to 70 in good health. Each CDR3 is given with its conserved first and last residue. Each record gives: clone size, D gene, J gene, V gene, CDR3 DNA, CDR3 protein. A D gene is named only where the DNA matches it firmly. For some rows the clone size is stated as once, few or many, or as a class when expanded; others skip it.

. | TRBD1 | TRBJ1-6 | TRBV11-2 | TGTGCCAGCAGCGTGCCTGGACAGGGTAATTCACCCCTCCACTTT | CASSVPGQGNSPLHF
. | TRBD1 | TRBJ1-6 | TRBV9 | TGTGCCAGCAGCGCAACAAACCCGGACAGGAGCTCCTATAATTCACCCCTCCACTTT | CASSATNPDRSSYNSPLHF
once | . | TRBJ1-1 | TRBV7-9 | TGTGCCAGCAGCTTATTGATCGGGAACACTGAAGCTTTCTTT | CASSLLIGNTEAFF
. | . | TRBJ1-1 | TRBV6-1 | TGTGCCAGCAGCTCGGGACGGCGGCACACTGAAGCTTTCTTT | CASSSGRRHTEAFF
. | TRBD1 | TRBJ1-3 | TRBV4-3 | TGCGCCAGCAGCCAAGGGGAGTACAGGGGGGGAAACACCATATATTTT | CASSQGEYRGGNTIYF
. | . | TRBJ2-7 | TRBV6-6 | TGTGCCAGCAGCCCGGGAACACGACGGCAAGAGCAGTACTTC | CASSPGTRRQEQYF
. | . | TRBJ2-7 | TRBV6-5 | TGTGCCAGCAGCAGGGCGATCTACGAGCAGTACTTC | CASSRAIYEQYF
few | . | TRBJ2-1 | TRBV13 | TGTGCCAGCAGCTCTATGACTAGCTCCTACAATGAGCAGTTCTTC | CASSSMTSSYNEQFF
. | . | TRBJ2-7 | TRBV11-2 | TGTGCCAGCAGCTTTGGTGCGGGGGCAGGCTACGAGCAGTACTTC | CASSFGAGAGYEQYF
. | TRBD1 | TRBJ1-2 | TRBV6-5 | TGTGCCACGACCGGGACAGGGAGGTATGGCTACACCTTC | CATTGTGRYGYTF
. | . | TRBJ1-5 | TRBV6-5 | TGTGCCAGCAGTTTTGGAATGACAGGCCTTAGGATGGCCCAGCATTTT | CASSFGMTGLRMAQHF
few | TRBD1 | TRBJ1-6 | TRBV11-3 | TGTGCCAGCAGCTTAGAAGCCGGGACAGGGGTTACACCCCTCCACTTT | CASSLEAGTGVTPLHF
. | . | TRBJ2-1 | TRBV13 | TGTGCCAGCAGCTTAGGCAGAGACAATGAGCAGTTCTTC | CASSLGRDNEQFF
. | . | TRBJ1-2 | TRBV18 | TGTGCCAGCTCACGGTCACAGGAATACTATGGCTACACCTTC | CASSRSQEYYGYTF
. | . | TRBJ2-5 | TRBV11-3 | TGTGCCAGCAGCTTAGTCGAGACCCAGTACTTC | CASSLVETQYF
. | . | TRBJ2-5 | TRBV11-2 | TGTGCCAGCAGCTTAGACGTCTGGGCCCAGTACTTC | CASSLDVWAQYF
. | TRBD1 | TRBJ1-1 | TRBV2 | TGTGCCAGCACTGAAGACGGGACAGGCGAAGCTTTCTTT | CASTEDGTGEAFF
few | TRBD1 | TRBJ1-2 | TRBV5-4 | TGTGCCAGCACCTGGAGGGACAGGAACTATGGCTACACCTTC | CASTWRDRNYGYTF